This TCR beta chain was captured in a study of shared clonotypes between healthy human individuals. The study's findings and limits: Donors were few, which limited the genetic and exposure-history diversity represented.

The test was conducted at deep level. TCRdb keeps only in-frame clones here, not all; method: immunoSEQ multiplex PCR. The data show around 700,000 clones, with approximately 73% seen just once and under 2% held by the top ten. Concerning this clone itself: Its target is not known.

This CDR3 has 15 residues. Germline CDR1 is SGHNT and CDR2 is YYREEE (reference sequence). V lost 0 bases and J lost 2, with 11 bases in between. Specimen: memory CD4+ T cells sorted from blood. Subset in this sample: CD45RA-negative fraction. The chain employs TRBV5-4 and TRBJ2-5; D possibly corresponds to TRBD2 (6 bases). The clonotype was recovered from a woman aged 30 to 39 in good health. For the CDR3, the DNA is TGTGCCAGCAGCTTGGAACTAGCAGATCAAGAGACCCAGTACTTC. Residues: CASSLELADQETQYF.